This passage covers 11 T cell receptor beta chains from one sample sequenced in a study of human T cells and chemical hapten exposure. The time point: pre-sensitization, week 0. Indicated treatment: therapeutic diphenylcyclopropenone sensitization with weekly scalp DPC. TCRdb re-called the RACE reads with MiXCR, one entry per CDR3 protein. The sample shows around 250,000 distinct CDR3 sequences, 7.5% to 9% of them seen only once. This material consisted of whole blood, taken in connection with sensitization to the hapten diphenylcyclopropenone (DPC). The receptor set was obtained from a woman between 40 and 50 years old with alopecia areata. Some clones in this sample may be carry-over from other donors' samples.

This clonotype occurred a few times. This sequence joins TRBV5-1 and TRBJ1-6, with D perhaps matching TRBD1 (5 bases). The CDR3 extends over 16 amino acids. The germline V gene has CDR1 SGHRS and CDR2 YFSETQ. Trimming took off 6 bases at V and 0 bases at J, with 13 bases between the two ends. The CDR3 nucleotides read TGCGCCAGCACCCCCTGGGGGGACTCCTATAATTCACCCCTCCACTTT. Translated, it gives CASTPWGDSYNSPLHF.

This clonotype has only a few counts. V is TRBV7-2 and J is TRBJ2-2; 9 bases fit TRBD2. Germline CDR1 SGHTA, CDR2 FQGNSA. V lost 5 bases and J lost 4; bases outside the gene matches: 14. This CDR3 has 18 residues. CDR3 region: CASSRPGLAGGGTGELFF. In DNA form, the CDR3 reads TGTGCCAGCAGCCGACCGGGACTAGCCGGAGGAGGCACCGGGGAGCTGTTTTTT.

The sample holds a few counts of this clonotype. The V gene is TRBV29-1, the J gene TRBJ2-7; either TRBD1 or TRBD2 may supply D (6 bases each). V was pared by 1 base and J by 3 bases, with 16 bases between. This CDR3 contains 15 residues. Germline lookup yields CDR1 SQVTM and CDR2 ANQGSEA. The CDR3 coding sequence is TGCAGCGTTGAAGGACGCGGGACACAACACTACGAGCAGTACTTC. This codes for CSVEGRGTQHYEQYF.

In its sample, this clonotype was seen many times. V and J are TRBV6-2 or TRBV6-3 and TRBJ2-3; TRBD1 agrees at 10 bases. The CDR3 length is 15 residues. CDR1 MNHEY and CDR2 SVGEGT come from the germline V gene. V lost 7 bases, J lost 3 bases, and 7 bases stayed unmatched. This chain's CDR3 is CASTPPGQGTDTQYF. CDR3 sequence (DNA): TGTGCCAGCACCCCTCCGGGACAGGGGACAGATACGCAGTATTTT.

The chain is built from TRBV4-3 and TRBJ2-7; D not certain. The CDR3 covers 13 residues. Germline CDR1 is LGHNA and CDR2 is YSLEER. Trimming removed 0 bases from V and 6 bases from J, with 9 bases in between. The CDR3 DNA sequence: TGCGCCAGCAGCCAAGATCCCGTCTCCGAGCAGTACTTC. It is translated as CASSQDPVSEQYF.

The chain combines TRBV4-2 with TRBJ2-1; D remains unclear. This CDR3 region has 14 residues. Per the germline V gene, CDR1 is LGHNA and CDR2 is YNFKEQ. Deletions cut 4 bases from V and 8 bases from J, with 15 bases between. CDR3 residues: CASSPPRLFHEQFF. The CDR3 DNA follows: TGTGCCAGCAGCCCACCTCGACTCTTCCATGAGCAGTTCTTC.

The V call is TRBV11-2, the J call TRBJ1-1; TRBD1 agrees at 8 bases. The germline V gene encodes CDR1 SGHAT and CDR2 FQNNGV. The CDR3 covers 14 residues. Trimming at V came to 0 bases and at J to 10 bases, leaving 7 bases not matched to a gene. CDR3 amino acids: CASSLDGGGQGAFF. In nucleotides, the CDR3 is TGTGCCAGCAGCTTAGATGGGGGCGGACAGGGAGCTTTCTTT.

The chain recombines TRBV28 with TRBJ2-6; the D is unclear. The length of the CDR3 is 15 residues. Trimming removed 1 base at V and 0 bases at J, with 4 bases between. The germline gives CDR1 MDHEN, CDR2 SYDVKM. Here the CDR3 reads CASSLSVSGANVLTF. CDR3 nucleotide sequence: TGTGCCAGCAGTTTATCCGTCTCTGGGGCCAACGTCCTGACTTTC.

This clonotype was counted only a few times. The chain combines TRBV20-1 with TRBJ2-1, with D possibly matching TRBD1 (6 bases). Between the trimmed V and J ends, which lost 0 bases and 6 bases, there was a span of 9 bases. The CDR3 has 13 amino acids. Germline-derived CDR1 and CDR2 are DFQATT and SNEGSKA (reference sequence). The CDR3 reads CSARDETGNEQFF. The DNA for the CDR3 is TGCAGTGCTAGAGATGAGACAGGCAATGAGCAGTTCTTC.

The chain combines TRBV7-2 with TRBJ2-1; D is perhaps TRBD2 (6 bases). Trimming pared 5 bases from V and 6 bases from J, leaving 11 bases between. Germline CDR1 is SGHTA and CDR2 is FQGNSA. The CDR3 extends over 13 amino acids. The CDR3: CASSQEGINEQFF. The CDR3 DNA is TGTGCCAGCAGCCAGGAGGGTATCAATGAGCAGTTCTTC. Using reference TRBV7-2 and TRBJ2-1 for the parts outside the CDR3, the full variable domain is GAGVSQSPSNKVTEKGKDVELRCDPISGHTALYWYRQSLGQGLEFLIYFQGNSAPDKSGLPSDRFSAERTGGSVSTLTIQRTQQEDSAVYLCASSQEGINEQFFGPGTRLTVL.

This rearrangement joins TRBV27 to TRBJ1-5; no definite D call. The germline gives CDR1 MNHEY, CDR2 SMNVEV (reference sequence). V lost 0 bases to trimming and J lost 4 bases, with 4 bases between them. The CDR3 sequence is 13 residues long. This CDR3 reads CASSLSVNQPQHF. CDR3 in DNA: TGTGCCAGCAGTTTATCCGTAAATCAGCCCCAGCATTTT.